The rows below give T cell receptor beta chains drawn from one sample of a study of blood T cell repertoires in COVID-19. The table came from immunoSEQ multiplex PCR; TCRdb's copy has only in-frame clones and leaves some out. The sample contains about 250,000 clones, around 88% of which appear only once. The specimen sequenced was peripheral blood. The receptor source for this set is an elderly man with acute or convalescent COVID-19. The CDR3 runs from the conserved cysteine through the conserved F or W. D genes are given only for firm matches. Expanded clones are given a class, and other clones once, few, many or no size at all.

v_call	cdr3_length	clone_size	j_call	d_call	cdr3_nt	cdr3_aa
TRBV19	12	NA	TRBJ1-2	NA	TGTGCCAGTCGTTCCGGGGAGCGGGGCTACACCTTC	CASRSGERGYTF
TRBV4-2	19	NA	TRBJ2-1	TRBD2	TGTGCCAGCAGCCAAGGCTCGAGACTAGCGGGTGGCTCCTACAATGAGCAGTTCTTC	CASSQGSRLAGGSYNEQFF
TRBV12-3/TRBV12-4	12	NA	TRBJ2-7	NA	TGTGCCAGCAGTACCCGGGGTGGGAAGCAGTACTTC	CASSTRGGKQYF
TRBV6-2/TRBV6-3	13	NA	TRBJ1-2	NA	TGTGCCAGCAGCTCTCCAGGGCTATATGGCTACACCTTC	CASSSPGLYGYTF
TRBV28	15	NA	TRBJ2-2	TRBD1	TGTGCCAGCAACCCCCGGGACAGGGTTTCCGGGGAGCTGTTTTTT	CASNPRDRVSGELFF
TRBV6-2/TRBV6-3	17	NA	TRBJ1-4	NA	TGTGCCAGCAGTTACTCGCGGAGAAGTCAAACTAATGAAAAACTGTTTTTT	CASSYSRRSQTNEKLFF
TRBV9	13	NA	TRBJ2-7	NA	TGTGCCAGCAGCGTTTCCCCCAGGTTCGAGCAGTACTTC	CASSVSPRFEQYF
TRBV10-3	17	NA	TRBJ1-2	NA	TGTGCCATCAGTGAGTCGACGGGAAGGGGGTCCGACTATGGCTACACCTTC	CAISESTGRGSDYGYTF
TRBV6-5	16	NA	TRBJ2-7	NA	TGTGCCAGCAGTTACGGAGGGGACAGCCACGGGGGCGAGCAGTACTTC	CASSYGGDSHGGEQYF
TRBV3-1/TRBV3-2	14	NA	TRBJ2-5	NA	TGTGCCAGCAGCCAAGATACTGTAATGGAGACCCAGTACTTC	CASSQDTVMETQYF
TRBV7-8	15	NA	TRBJ1-4	TRBD1	TGTGCCAGCAGCTCGACAGGGGTTGCTAATGAAAAACTGTTTTTT	CASSSTGVANEKLFF
TRBV29-1	14	NA	TRBJ2-3	TRBD2	TGCAGCGTTCCACTAGCGACAAGCACAGATACGCAGTATTTT	CSVPLATSTDTQYF
TRBV2	15	NA	TRBJ2-5	TRBD2	TGTGCCAGCAGCCCCCCGGGGGGGGAAGTACAGACCCAGTACTTC	CASSPPGGEVQTQYF
TRBV10-3	15	NA	TRBJ1-5	NA	TGTGCCATCAGCGAGACAGTTTATAGCAATCAGCCCCAGCATTTT	CAISETVYSNQPQHF
TRBV4-2	18	NA	TRBJ1-2	TRBD1	TGTGCCAGCAGCCCGTCGAGGGGGCTAGAGGAAGGAGACTATGGCTACACCTTC	CASSPSRGLEEGDYGYTF
TRBV23-1	19	NA	TRBJ1-5	TRBD1	TGCGCCAGCAGTCAAGGGACAGGGGGCTTGAGGGATAGCAATCAGCCCCAGCATTTT	CASSQGTGGLRDSNQPQHF
TRBV11-3	15	NA	TRBJ1-1	TRBD1	TGTGCCAGCAGGCGACAGGGGCCGGGAGGAACTGAAGCTTTCTTT	CASRRQGPGGTEAFF
TRBV5-4	16	NA	TRBJ2-1	TRBD2	TGTGCCAGCAGCTTGGAAGCGGGGGCCGGATACAATGAGCAGTTCTTC	CASSLEAGAGYNEQFF
TRBV29-1	12	NA	TRBJ1-1	NA	TGCAGCGCCCGTAACTTGAACACTGAAGCTTTCTTT	CSARNLNTEAFF
TRBV4-1	14	NA	TRBJ1-2	NA	TGCGCCAGCAGCCAAGGGGGCAGCTTCTATGGCTACACCTTC	CASSQGGSFYGYTF
TRBV19	16	NA	TRBJ2-1	TRBD2	TGTGCCAGTAGCTCTTCGGGCGGGAGGATACGGGATGAGCAGTTCTTC	CASSSSGGRIRDEQFF
TRBV19	14	NA	TRBJ1-5	TRBD1	TGTGCCAGTAGGGGACAGTCGGTTAATCAGCCCCAGCATTTT	CASRGQSVNQPQHF
TRBV12-3/TRBV12-4	12	few	TRBJ2-2	NA	TGTGCCAGCAGTCCGGGTACCGGGGAGCTGTTTTTT	CASSPGTGELFF
TRBV7-7	16	NA	TRBJ2-2	TRBD2	TGTGCTAGCAGCCAGCTAGCGGGAGTGAGCACCGGGGAGCTGTTTTTT	CASSQLAGVSTGELFF
TRBV6-2/TRBV6-3	14	NA	TRBJ1-5	NA	TGTGCCAGCAGTTCTCCGTATAGCAATCAGCCCCAGCATTTT	CASSSPYSNQPQHF
TRBV27	14	NA	TRBJ2-7	NA	TGTGCCAGCAGTTTGGAGGGAGATTCCTACGAGCAGTACTTC	CASSLEGDSYEQYF
TRBV27	14	NA	TRBJ1-1	NA	TGTGCCAGCAGTACAAGGGGGATGAACACTGAAGCTTTCTTT	CASSTRGMNTEAFF
TRBV27	14	NA	TRBJ1-4	TRBD1	TGTGCCAGCAGTTTCCGGGACAGGGGTGAAAAACTGTTTTTT	CASSFRDRGEKLFF
TRBV5-6	15	few	TRBJ2-5	TRBD1	TGTGCCAGCAGCTTAGATGACAGGGGGCGGGAGACCCAGTACTTC	CASSLDDRGRETQYF
TRBV5-1	21	once	TRBJ2-6	TRBD2	TGCGCCAGCAGCTTAGGCATACTAGCGGGAGGGCCTTACTCTGGGGCCAACGTCCTGACTTTC	CASSLGILAGGPYSGANVLTF
TRBV5-6	16	once	TRBJ1-2	NA	TGTGCCAGCAGCTTGTGGTCTCTCAGCCCGGGTTATGGCTACACCTTC	CASSLWSLSPGYGYTF
TRBV7-2	15	NA	TRBJ1-5	NA	TGTGCCAGCAGCCCCCGGACTCTTCTGAATCAGCCCCAGCATTTT	CASSPRTLLNQPQHF
TRBV10-3	12	NA	TRBJ2-3	NA	TGTGCCATCAGCCAGGCCGCAGATACGCAGTATTTT	CAISQAADTQYF
TRBV25-1	16	NA	TRBJ2-3	TRBD2	TGTGCCAGCAGTGAGGGACTAGCCTTGAGCACAGATACGCAGTATTTT	CASSEGLALSTDTQYF
TRBV5-1	14	NA	TRBJ2-3	NA	TGCGCCAGCAGCTGGGGGACTTACACAGATACGCAGTATTTT	CASSWGTYTDTQYF
TRBV7-8	14	NA	TRBJ1-1	TRBD1	TGTGCCAGCAGCTTAGTGGGACAGACCACTGAAGCTTTCTTT	CASSLVGQTTEAFF
TRBV7-9	15	NA	TRBJ1-2	TRBD1	TGTGCCAGCAGCTTAGGAGGACAGGGGGCACTTGGCTACACCTTC	CASSLGGQGALGYTF
TRBV6-6	12	NA	TRBJ2-5	NA	TGTGCCAGCAGTTACTCTCAGGAGACCCAGTACTTC	CASSYSQETQYF
TRBV3-1/TRBV3-2	15	NA	TRBJ2-4	NA	TGTGCCAGCAGCCCCACGGCGGCAAGGGGGGGAATTCAGTACTTC	CASSPTAARGGIQYF
TRBV7-2	16	NA	TRBJ1-2	NA	TGTGCCAGCAGCTTAGACAGGGCTCAAAGTAACTATGGCTACACCTTC	CASSLDRAQSNYGYTF
TRBV19	15	few	TRBJ1-5	TRBD1	TGTGCCAGTAGTATAGCGGGGACAGGGAAGCAGCCCCAGCATTTT	CASSIAGTGKQPQHF
TRBV2	15	NA	TRBJ2-7	NA	TGTGCCAGCAGCGGAGGGGACTGGAGCTCCTACGAGCAGTACTTC	CASSGGDWSSYEQYF
TRBV5-4	15	NA	TRBJ2-1	TRBD2	TGTGCCAGCAGGGGACTAGCGGGAGGGCCCAGTGAGCAGTTCTTC	CASRGLAGGPSEQFF
TRBV4-3	15	NA	TRBJ2-3	NA	TGCGCCAGCAGCCAAGAACTTCGGGTCACAGATACGCAGTATTTT	CASSQELRVTDTQYF
TRBV18	16	NA	TRBJ2-2	TRBD1	TGTGCCAGCTCATTTGGACAGGGGGCGCAAACCGGGGAGCTGTTTTTT	CASSFGQGAQTGELFF
TRBV24-1	17	NA	TRBJ2-1	TRBD2	TGTGCCACCAGTGAATCGACTAGCGGGAGGGCCCTTTTTAAGCAGTTCTTC	CATSESTSGRALFKQFF
TRBV5-4	14	NA	TRBJ1-2	NA	TGTGCCAGCAACGAAGGCGGCAGAAACTATGGCTACACCTTC	CASNEGGRNYGYTF
TRBV6-6	14	NA	TRBJ1-2	NA	TGTGCCAGCAGTTACTCCGCAGGGGCTTACGGCTACACCTTC	CASSYSAGAYGYTF
TRBV7-9	15	NA	TRBJ2-2	NA	TGTGCCAGCAGCTTCAGTACACCGAACACCGGGGAGCTGTTTTTT	CASSFSTPNTGELFF